The text below deals with one TCR beta chain. Antigen unknown. The data are from a study of blood T cells in healthy people across ages. Across the whole study: Template switching recovered approximately one barcoded beta molecule for every two T cells. Notes on the study in general: The diversity estimates, figures obtained from one million T cells, were considered underestimates.

Trimming removed 4 bases from V and 1 base from J, with 14 bases in between. This CDR3 contains 16 residues. Germline lookup yields CDR1 MNHEY and CDR2 SMNVEV (reference sequence). PBMCs numbering at least 6 million were isolated per sample. Primers used in a second PCR of about 7 to 12 cycles were a sample-barcoded 5' primer and a J-beta primer mix. TCRdb passed the 5' RACE reads through MiXCR, listing each CDR3 protein once. The sample includes about 1.4 million distinct CDR3 sequences, approximately 59% seen only once; the top ten take over 6.5%. Sequenced: blood. The chain uses TRBV27 and TRBJ2-1, with D possibly TRBD2 on 6 matching bases. The clonotype was recovered from a man aged 18 to 30 in good health. The CDR3 is CASSSKGLSSYNEQFF. CDR3 coding DNA: TGTGCCAGCAGTTCCAAGGGACTCTCATCCTACAATGAGCAGTTCTTC.